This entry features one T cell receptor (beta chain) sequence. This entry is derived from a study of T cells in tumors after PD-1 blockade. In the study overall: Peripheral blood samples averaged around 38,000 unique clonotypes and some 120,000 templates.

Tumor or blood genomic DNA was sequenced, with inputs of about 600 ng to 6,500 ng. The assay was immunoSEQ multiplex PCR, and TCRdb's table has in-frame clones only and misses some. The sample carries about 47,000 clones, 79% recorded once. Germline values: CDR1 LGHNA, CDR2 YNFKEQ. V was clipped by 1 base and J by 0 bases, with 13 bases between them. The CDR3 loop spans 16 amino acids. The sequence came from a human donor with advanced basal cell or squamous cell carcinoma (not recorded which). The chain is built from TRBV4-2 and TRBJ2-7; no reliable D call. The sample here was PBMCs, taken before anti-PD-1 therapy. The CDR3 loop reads CASSQAGAGSSYEQYF. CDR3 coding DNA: TGTGCCAGCAGCCAAGCGGGCGCAGGTAGCTCCTACGAGCAGTACTTC.